A selection of T cell receptor beta chains follows, all from one sample in a study of blood T cell repertoires in COVID-19. Profiled with immunoSEQ multiplex PCR; TCRdb holds only in-frame clones, not every one. The table lists around 350,000 clones, around 84% of them singletons. Sequenced: peripheral blood. These receptors came from a human donor in a cohort sampled during active COVID-19. CDR3s include the opening cysteine and the closing phenylalanine or tryptophan. Each record gives: J gene, D gene, clone size, V gene, CDR3 protein, CDR3 DNA. D genes are given only for firm matches. Not every row has a clone size; where given, it reads once, few, many or a size class.

TRBJ1-6,NA,NA,TRBV25-1,CASSDRGNNSPLHF,TGTGCCAGCAGTGATCGGGGGAATAATTCACCCCTCCACTTT
TRBJ2-1,TRBD2,once,TRBV9,CASSVSSGSRISYNEQFF,TGTGCCAGCAGCGTGTCTAGCGGGAGTCGAATCTCCTACAATGAGCAGTTCTTC
TRBJ1-1,TRBD1,NA,TRBV2,CASSRGFEAFF,TGTGCCAGCTCCAGGGGGTTTGAAGCTTTCTTT
TRBJ2-1,NA,NA,TRBV30,CAWSQDSEQFF,TGTGCCTGGAGCCAAGACAGTGAGCAGTTCTTC
TRBJ2-1,NA,NA,TRBV7-9,CASSPGLGRNSLNEQFF,TGTGCCAGCAGCCCAGGTCTGGGCAGAAACTCCCTCAATGAGCAGTTCTTC
TRBJ1-5,NA,NA,TRBV7-2,CASSPLGPGMEPQHF,TGTGCCAGCAGCCCCCTTGGGCCAGGGATGGAGCCCCAGCATTTT
TRBJ2-2,NA,NA,TRBV9,CASSVDRASNTGELFF,TGTGCCAGCAGCGTAGACAGAGCTTCTAACACCGGGGAGCTGTTTTTT
TRBJ1-2,NA,few,TRBV7-9,CASEREGKANYGYTF,TGTGCCAGCGAGCGCGAGGGTAAAGCTAACTATGGCTACACCTTC
TRBJ2-7,NA,NA,TRBV28,CASTPSGGYSYEQYF,TGTGCCAGCACCCCTTCGGGGGGCTACTCCTACGAGCAGTACTTC
TRBJ2-7,TRBD2,NA,TRBV11-2,CASSAGLAGGYEQYF,TGTGCCAGCAGCGCGGGACTAGCGGGAGGGTACGAGCAGTACTTC
TRBJ2-5,NA,NA,TRBV3-1/TRBV3-2,CASSQQQEQETQYF,TGTGCCAGCAGCCAACAACAGGAACAAGAGACCCAGTACTTC
TRBJ1-5,TRBD1,NA,TRBV19,CASSGGQGGNQPQHF,TGTGCCAGTAGCGGGGGACAGGGAGGCAATCAGCCCCAGCATTTT
TRBJ2-7,TRBD1,NA,TRBV19,CASTNRGSYEQYF,TGTGCCAGTACCAACAGGGGGAGCTACGAGCAGTACTTC
TRBJ2-2,TRBD2,once,TRBV2,CASQPALAGVPGELFF,TGTGCCAGCCAGCCAGCCCTAGCGGGAGTACCCGGGGAGCTGTTTTTT
TRBJ1-6,NA,NA,TRBV28,CASSYGSRTNSPLHF,TGTGCCAGCAGTTATGGGAGCCGGACCAATTCACCCCTCCACTTT
TRBJ2-7,NA,NA,TRBV18,CASSPPGQSYEQYF,TGTGCCAGCTCACCACCTGGACAATCCTACGAGCAGTACTTC
TRBJ1-2,TRBD1,few,TRBV27,CASSNRDRDGYTF,TGTGCCAGCAGTAACCGGGACAGGGATGGCTACACCTTC
TRBJ2-7,TRBD2,few,TRBV5-1,CASSSHLAGRSYEQYF,TGCGCCAGCAGCTCACACTTAGCGGGACGATCCTACGAGCAGTACTTC
TRBJ2-5,NA,once,TRBV5-5,CASSLELGDQYF,TGTGCCAGCAGCTTGGAGCTCGGGGACCAGTACTTC
TRBJ2-7,TRBD2,NA,TRBV3-1/TRBV3-2,CASSQRGRGYEQYF,TGTGCCAGCAGCCAACGCGGGAGGGGTTACGAGCAGTACTTC
TRBJ1-1,NA,few,TRBV2,CASSADRNTEAFF,TGTGCCAGCAGCGCGGACAGGAACACTGAAGCTTTCTTT
TRBJ1-1,TRBD1,NA,TRBV24-1,CATSEERPWTGDNTEAFF,TGTGCCACCAGTGAGGAACGACCTTGGACAGGGGATAACACTGAAGCTTTCTTT
TRBJ2-2,NA,NA,TRBV7-9,CASSLGQAIGELFF,TGTGCCAGCAGCTTAGGACAGGCGATCGGGGAGCTGTTTTTT
TRBJ2-7,NA,NA,TRBV21-1,CASSKMTGCPYEQYF,TGTGCCAGCAGCAAAATGACAGGGTGCCCCTACGAGCAGTACTTC